This T cell receptor beta chain was found in a study of blood T cell repertoires in COVID-19 (dated by TCRdb to the early 2020s). Background on the whole study: Collaborator samples came from the United States, Italy and Spain and covered acute and convalescent phases of COVID-19. The prospective study material was composed of cDNA or gDNA derived from T cells, B-cell-depleted T cells, or PBMCs. The dataset comprised deeply sampled blood TCRbeta repertoires from subjects exposed to, actively infected with, or recovered from COVID-19. A freely available public database, intended as a resource for researchers studying the immune response to SARS-CoV-2, is where the repertoires were released. Samples were obtained from the ongoing ImmuneRACE study (first 160 participants) and from 1,000 to 1,500 subjects provided by 6 global collaborators. Sample metadata almost always included a de-identified subject ID, COVID-19 status, age in years and sex. HLA class I and class II types, where available, came from metadata supplied by the sample provider rather than from assay-based typing. Broad study findings and their caveats: Clinical and demographic metadata were provided uncurated, with the amount varying by source and participant.

Comment on this clone: Its antigen remains unidentified. No base quality values were provided; no much bigger clone lies one nucleotide off.

TCRbeta CDR3 regions were amplified from genomic DNA using the immunoSEQ Assay, a bias-controlled multiplex PCR. As for the authors' bioinformatics: Nucleated cell counts per sample were estimated from amplification of reference gene primers within the assay. To quantify the absolute abundance of each unique TCRbeta CDR3 rearrangement, sequence reads were collapsed and filtered. For each sample, productive Simpson clonality was calculated as the square root of Simpson's diversity index across productive rearrangements. In TCRdb, the immuneACCESS table is reduced to in-frame sequences with V and J assigned. These tables do not hold every clone; where another copy was compared, an unresolved V gene accounts for under half, and the others remain unexplained. Clone size and V and J calls were adopted from that table, with D and trimming inferred from the DNA. In this sample the table shows some 300,000 clones, about 87% of which occur a single time. The top ten hold 6.9% of the sample.

A second Seattle source provided samples from volunteer blood donors who had recovered from COVID-19. Collaborating institutions collected whole blood in K2EDTA tubes following their own protocols. For TCRbeta analysis, collaborators shipped samples in one of three forms: frozen whole blood, isolated PBMCs, or DNA extracted from either of those sample types. V was cut back by 7 bases and J by 2 bases, leaving a gap of 17 bases between them. From cysteine to phenylalanine, the CDR3 is 16 amino acids long. Here the CDR3 DNA is all that survives: 48 bases in frame from base 1. Via the germline V gene, CDR1 is SGHTA and CDR2 FQGNSA.

Specimen: peripheral blood. The sequence joins TRBV7-2 to TRBJ2-2; TRBD1 is possibly the D segment (6 matching bases). This receptor was taken from a woman aged 25 to 39 who had recovered from COVID-19. The encoded CDR3 is CASKQTGHENTGELFF. The DNA sequence is given as TGTGCCAGCAAGCAGACGGGACACGAAAACACCGGGGAGCTGTTTTTT.